These 5 T cell receptor beta chains were all obtained from the same sample, sequenced in a study of regulatory T cells in long-lasting Graves disease. Libraries of TCR beta came from iRepertoire HTBI primers plus Arm-PCR of CDR3 regions. TCRdb redid the calling of the multiplex PCR reads with MiXCR, one entry per CDR3 protein. The sample lists 450,000 to 600,000 distinct CDR3 sequences; roughly 14% were seen once. Time point: newly diagnosed GD, antithyroid drugs for less than 3 months. PBMC RNA served as the TCR library source. The sample was also linked to a second study, of T cells in Graves' hyperthyroidism and ophthalmopathy.

Source: peripheral blood mononuclear cells (PBMCs), taken at new diagnosis, from a patient treated with antithyroid drugs. These TCRs come from a man aged 25 to 40 with Graves disease.

This chain links TRBV12-3 or TRBV12-4 with TRBJ2-7, with D perhaps TRBD2 (9 bases). V was clipped by 6 bases and J by 4 bases, with 31 bases between them. CDR3 length: 19 residues. The CDR3 DNA follows: TGTGCCAGCAGACGGGGCAGGGGGCCTAAGCGGGAGGACTTTTACGAGCAGTACTTC. Protein: CASRRGRGPKREDFYEQYF.

This clonotype appeared many times. The rearrangement joins TRBV3-1 to TRBJ2-7; tentatively, D is TRBD2 (5 bases). Germline V gene lookup returns CDR1 LGHDT and CDR2 YNNKEL (reference sequence). The CDR3 length is 13 residues. Deletions cut 1 base from V and 6 bases from J, with 10 bases between. CDR3 nucleotides: TGTGCCAGCAGCCAAGGACTACGTCGCGAGCAGTACTTC. As protein: CASSQGLRREQYF.

Ten or more counts support this clonotype. V is TRBV6-1 and J is TRBJ1-1, with a tentative D call TRBD1 (5 bases). The germline V gene encodes CDR1 MNHNS and CDR2 SASEGT. The CDR3 has 15 amino acids. Trimming cost V 6 bases and J 2 bases, with 16 bases left between them. This chain's CDR3 is CASSPRRGGNTEAFF. DNA for the CDR3: TGTGCCAGCAGCCCCCGAAGGGGAGGAAACACTGAAGCTTTCTTT.

This clonotype occurred a few times. The chain combines TRBV5-1 with TRBJ2-2, with TRBD2 matching 8 bases. The CDR3 covers 13 residues. V was clipped by 3 bases and J by 6 bases; unmatched bases: 1. Germline V gene data show CDR1 as SGHRS and CDR2 as YFSETQ. The CDR3 coding sequence is TGCGCCAGCAGCTCGCGGGAGGCCGGGGAGCTGTTTTTT. This codes for CASSSREAGELFF.

In its sample, this clonotype was seen a few times. This chain's CDR3 is CAIRSGLSWNTEAFF. DNA for the CDR3: TGTGCCATCAGGTCCGGGTTAAGTTGGAACACTGAAGCTTTCTTT. V and J are TRBV10-3 and TRBJ1-1; D is unclear. CDR1 ENHRY and CDR2 SYGVKD come from the germline V gene. The CDR3 has 15 amino acids. The V end lost 6 bases, the J end lost 1 base, and 15 bases lay between the germline ends.